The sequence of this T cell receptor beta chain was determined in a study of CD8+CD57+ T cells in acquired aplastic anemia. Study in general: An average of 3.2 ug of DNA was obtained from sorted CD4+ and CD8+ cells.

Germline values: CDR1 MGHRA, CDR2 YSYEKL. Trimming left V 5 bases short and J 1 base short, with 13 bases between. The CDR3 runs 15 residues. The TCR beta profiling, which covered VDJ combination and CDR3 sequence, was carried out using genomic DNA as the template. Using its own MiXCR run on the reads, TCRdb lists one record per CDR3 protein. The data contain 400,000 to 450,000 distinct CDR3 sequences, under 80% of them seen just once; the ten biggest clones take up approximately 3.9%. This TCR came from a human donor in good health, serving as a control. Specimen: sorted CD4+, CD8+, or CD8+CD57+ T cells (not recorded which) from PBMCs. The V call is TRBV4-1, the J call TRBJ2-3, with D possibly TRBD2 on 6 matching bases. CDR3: CASSSCSGRTDTQYF. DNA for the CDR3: TGCGCCAGCAGCTCGTGTAGCGGACGCACAGATACGCAGTATTTT.